What follows is one T cell receptor (beta chain) and its context. Its antigen is not identified. This entry is derived from a study of T cell responses to AZD1222 COVID-19 vaccine. Study-wide context: Second-dose schedules of about 4 or about 12 weeks were combined. Study-level points and caveats: The study identified only six AZD1222 recipients as seropositive at baseline. Unmutated variant regions are reportedly targeted by nearly half of spike-specific TCRs. Donors were mostly white British, more females; clonal diversity possibly underestimated.

The CDR3 spans 16 residues. Trimming removed 3 bases at V and 7 bases at J, with 21 bases between. Germline V gene sequence: CDR1 SEHNR, CDR2 FQNEAQ (reference sequence). Clones were sequenced by immunoSEQ multiplex PCR, and TCRdb holds only the in-frame ones, with some missing. Among roughly 97,000 clones listed, roughly 92% were seen once. Sequencing was performed on peripheral blood, taken on day 0 of AZD1222 vaccination. This TCR came from an adult in good health. This sequence joins TRBV7-9 and TRBJ1-2; possibly TRBD1 for D (5 bases). In DNA, the CDR3 is TGTGCCAGCAGCTTCTCCGGATTGAGGGGCTTGGTTGGCTACACCTTC. Its translation is CASSFSGLRGLVGYTF.